The 26 T cell receptor beta chains listed next were all sequenced from one sample in a study of blood T cells in healthy people across ages. Alongside a J-beta primer mix, a sample-barcoded 5' primer served in a second PCR lasting roughly 6 to 12 cycles. MiXCR, run by TCRdb on the 5' RACE reads, gives a single entry per CDR3 protein. Of approximately 1,700,000 distinct CDR3 sequences in the sample, roughly two fifths were seen once. The sequenced sample consisted of blood. The receptors shown here come from a human donor in good health.

A word on this clonotype: The junction shows a germline mismatch at one end, possibly a read error. The V gene is TRBV30, the J gene TRBJ2-3, with TRBD1 matching over 10 bases. CDR1 GTSNPN and CDR2 SVGIG come from the germline V gene (reference sequence). This CDR3 contains 15 residues. The CDR3 DNA sequence: TGTGCCCGGAGTGCCGGGACAGGGGATACAGATACGCAGTATTTT. It is translated as CARSAGTGDTDTQYF.

V gene TRBV5-5 combines with J gene TRBJ1-1, with D tentatively TRBD1 (6 bases). This CDR3 spans 17 amino acids. Germline V gene data show CDR1 as SGHKS and CDR2 as YYEKEE (reference sequence). The V and J ends lost 0 bases and 3 bases respectively, with 18 bases between them. DNA for the CDR3: TGTGCCAGCAGCTTGGGATCGGGGGCGCCTGTGGACACTGAAGCTTTCTTT. Translation gives CASSLGSGAPVDTEAFF.

The V and J genes are TRBV7-2 and TRBJ1-2; 7 positions agree with TRBD1. The V segment lost 5 bases and the J segment 4 bases; nucleotides outside the gene matches: 7. Germline V CDR1 and CDR2: SGHTA, FQGNSA. This CDR3 has 14 residues. In DNA, the CDR3 is TGTGCCAGCAGCCCAACGACAGGGTTCTATGGCTACACCTTC. Its translation is CASSPTTGFYGYTF. Looking up the rest from reference TRBV7-2 and TRBJ1-2 gives the full variable domain: GAGVSQSPSNKVTEKGKDVELRCDPISGHTALYWYRQSLGQGLEFLIYFQGNSAPDKSGLPSDRFSAERTGGSVSTLTIQRTQQEDSAVYLCASSPTTGFYGYTFGSGTRLTVV.

This clonotype appeared a few times. A much larger clone sits a single nucleotide away, making a read error possible. V usage is TRBV29-1 and J usage is TRBJ2-1; D might be TRBD1 (5 bases). Germline CDR1 reads SQVTM; CDR2 reads ANQGSEA. The CDR3 contains 12 residues. V lost 7 bases, J lost 7 bases, and 14 bases lay in between. CDR3 sequence: CSGVPGSNEQFF. Here the CDR3 DNA reads TGCAGCGGTGTCCCAGGGTCGAATGAGCAGTTCTTC.

This clonotype showed up just a few times. The V gene is TRBV12-3 or TRBV12-4, the J gene TRBJ2-4; 7 bases fit TRBD2. Trimming at V came to 5 bases and at J to 13 bases, leaving 14 bases not matched to a gene. The CDR3 spans 14 residues. As DNA, the CDR3 is TGTGCCAGCAGTCTCGGGACTACGGAACGAGGCCAGTACTTC. Amino acid sequence: CASSLGTTERGQYF.

This clonotype was detected a few times. This chain links TRBV4-2 with TRBJ2-7; D gene uncertain. This CDR3 region has 15 residues. CDR1 and CDR2 from the germline V gene are LGHNA and YNFKEQ. Trimming left V 1 base short and J 4 bases short, with 14 bases between. This chain's CDR3 is CASSQGFSRGYEQYF. The CDR3 nucleotides are TGTGCCAGCAGCCAAGGTTTTAGTCGAGGTTACGAGCAGTACTTC.

In this sample, this clonotype turned up many times. Here the CDR3 reads CASSYSTDGLYEQYF. The CDR3 bases are TGTGCCAGCAGTTACTCGACGGACGGTCTTTACGAGCAGTACTTC. The rearrangement joins TRBV6-5 to TRBJ2-7; D is unclear. Germline V gene lookup returns CDR1 MNHEY and CDR2 SVGAGI. CDR3 size: 15 residues. V lost 0 bases, J lost 4 bases, and 13 bases lay in between.

This clonotype was detected ten times or more. This chain joins TRBV25-1 and TRBJ2-1; TRBD2 might be the D (6 bases). V was pared by 4 bases and J by 9 bases, with 16 bases between. The CDR3 length is 14 residues. The germline V gene encodes CDR1 MGHDK and CDR2 SYGVNS. CDR3 residues: CASSGLKTGGEQFF. The CDR3 DNA reads as TGTGCCAGCAGTGGGTTGAAGACCGGGGGTGAGCAGTTCTTC.

This chain uses TRBV20-1 with TRBJ1-6; D uncertain. This CDR3 has 17 amino acids. Germline V gives CDR1 DFQATT, CDR2 SNEGSKA (reference sequence). With 1 base removed from V and 2 bases from J, the gap between germline ends came to 15 bases. The CDR3 reads CSARVLEGIPYNSPLHF. The CDR3 nucleotides are TGCAGTGCTAGAGTTTTAGAGGGAATTCCCTATAATTCACCCCTCCACTTT.

The chain joins TRBV24-1 to TRBJ1-5; weak D call: TRBD1 (5 bases). V was trimmed by 5 bases and J by 7 bases, leaving 14 bases between them. The CDR3 contains 14 residues. Germline V gene data show CDR1 as KGHDR and CDR2 as SFDVKD. The CDR3 reads CATSGGQGRQPQHF. In DNA, the CDR3 is TGTGCCACCAGTGGTGGGCAGGGAAGGCAGCCCCAGCATTTT.

In this sample, this clonotype turned up a few times. The V gene is TRBV6-5, the J gene TRBJ1-1; D unresolved. The CDR3 runs 14 residues. CDR1 is MNHEY, CDR2 SVGAGI, per germline. The V end lost 2 bases, the J end lost 7 bases, and 14 bases lay between the germline ends. In DNA, the CDR3 is TGTGCCAGCAGTTACAGGACCGCCGAAAGTGAAGCTTTCTTT. Translated: CASSYRTAESEAFF.

This rearrangement joins TRBV5-5 to TRBJ2-3; TRBD1 aligns across 8 bases. The germline V gene encodes CDR1 SGHKS and CDR2 YYEKEE (reference sequence). V was clipped by 7 bases and J by 1 base; unmatched bases: 5. CDR3 length equals 14 residues. The CDR3 sequence: CASEQGARTDTQYF. Here the CDR3 DNA reads TGTGCCAGCGAGCAGGGGGCTCGCACAGATACGCAGTATTTT.

The chain is built from TRBV7-2 and TRBJ2-5, with D possibly called TRBD1 or TRBD2 (6 bases each). Trimming stripped 5 bases from V and 1 base from J, with 14 bases between. The CDR3 consists of 15 residues. Germline V gene sequence: CDR1 SGHTA, CDR2 FQGNSA. The CDR3 DNA reads TGTGCCAGCAGCAGAGGGGGACTCCCCCAAGAGACCCAGTACTTC. Protein product: CASSRGGLPQETQYF.

V is TRBV7-2 and J is TRBJ2-3; 9 positions agree with TRBD2. Trimming at V came to 5 bases and at J to 0 bases, leaving 9 bases not matched to a gene. CDR1 is SGHTA and CDR2 is FQGNSA in the germline V gene. There are 17 residues in the CDR3. The CDR3 loop reads CASSPQAGGPSTDTQYF. The CDR3 nucleotides are TGTGCCAGCAGCCCACAAGCGGGGGGCCCTAGCACAGATACGCAGTATTTT. The variable domain in full, with the rest retrieved from reference TRBV7-2 and TRBJ2-3, is GAGVSQSPSNKVTEKGKDVELRCDPISGHTALYWYRQSLGQGLEFLIYFQGNSAPDKSGLPSDRFSAERTGGSVSTLTIQRTQQEDSAVYLCASSPQAGGPSTDTQYFGPGTRLTVL.

V usage is TRBV4-1 and J usage is TRBJ1-5; 7 nucleotides line up with TRBD1. V trimming: 1 base; J trimming: 4 bases; junction bases outside the gene matches: 16. The CDR3 length is 19 residues. Germline CDR1 is MGHRA and CDR2 is YSYEKL. The CDR3, as DNA: TGCGCCAGCAGCCAAGCGGCCGTGGTTGGGACAGCTCAGAATCAGCCCCAGCATTTT. This translates into CASSQAAVVGTAQNQPQHF.

Only a few counts were recorded for this clonotype. The chain carries TRBV7-2 and TRBJ2-1, with a weak D call TRBD2 (5 bases). The germline V gene encodes CDR1 SGHTA and CDR2 FQGNSA. The V and J ends lost 4 bases and 7 bases respectively, with 14 bases between them. The CDR3 is 14 amino acids. CDR3 coding DNA: TGTGCCAGCAGCTCCGGGTCCTGGAGGAATGAGCAGTTCTTC. This codes for CASSSGSWRNEQFF.

This clonotype was picked up many times. The chain has TRBV21-1 and TRBJ2-5; TRBD1 is taken as the D call from the table, unchecked against the DNA. TRBV21-1 is described as a pseudogene. The CDR3 covers 17 residues. Here the CDR3 reads CASSKGRGHRGVKTQYF. In DNA, the CDR3 is TGTGCCAGCAGCAAAGGCAGGGGACACCGAGGCGTGAAGACCCAGTACTTC.

This clonotype was seen a few times. CDR3 coding DNA: TGTGCCAGCTCGTCTGTTCCGGGGCGGGGAACCTTCTTATATGAGCAGTTCTTC. This codes for CASSSVPGRGTFLYEQFF. This chain joins TRBV18 and TRBJ2-1; tentative D call: TRBD2 (6 bases). The ends were cut back, 6 bases at V and 8 bases at J, with 29 bases in the middle. The CDR3 consists of 18 residues. CDR1 and CDR2 from the germline V gene are KGHSH and LQKENI.

V and J are TRBV27 and TRBJ1-2; 9 positions match TRBD1. Losses at the gene ends were 10 bases for V and 6 bases for J; bases not matched to a gene: 3. Germline assignment: CDR1 MNHEY and CDR2 SMNVEV (reference sequence). This CDR3 is built from 11 residues. CDR3 in amino acids: CAIRTGDGYTF. CDR3 bases: TGTGCCATCCGGACAGGGGATGGCTACACCTTC.

This clonotype occurred a few times. The chain uses TRBV7-2 and TRBJ2-3, with unresolved D. This CDR3 is 15 amino acids long. Germline V gene data show CDR1 as SGHTA and CDR2 as FQGNSA. Trimming shortened V by 0 bases and J by 2 bases, and 9 bases separated the two germline ends. The CDR3 here is CASSLALRHTDTQYF. In DNA, the CDR3 is TGTGCCAGCAGCTTAGCGCTTCGGCACACAGATACGCAGTATTTT. The variable domain in full, with the rest retrieved from reference TRBV7-2 and TRBJ2-3, is GAGVSQSPSNKVTEKGKDVELRCDPISGHTALYWYRQSLGQGLEFLIYFQGNSAPDKSGLPSDRFSAERTGGSVSTLTIQRTQQEDSAVYLCASSLALRHTDTQYFGPGTRLTVL.

The V call is TRBV2, the J call TRBJ2-7, with 10 bases lining up with TRBD1. CDR3 length: 15 amino acids. V lost 6 bases and J lost 3; bases outside the gene matches: 8. The germline V gene encodes CDR1 SNHLY and CDR2 FYNNEI. CDR3 loop: CASREGTGAIYEQYF. In DNA form, the CDR3 reads TGTGCCAGCAGGGAGGGGACAGGGGCCATCTACGAGCAGTACTTC.

This sequence joins TRBV7-3 and TRBJ2-4; 9 positions match TRBD2. V trimming: 5 bases; J trimming: 13 bases; junction bases outside the gene matches: 21. Germline V CDR1 and CDR2: SGHTA, FQGTGA. The CDR3 is 17 amino acids. As DNA, the CDR3 is TGTGCCAGCAGCGAACTCGCGCGGGGGGGCCTGGTGTATGAGCAGTACTTC. Amino acids: CASSELARGGLVYEQYF.

The chain uses TRBV7-2 and TRBJ2-3; TRBD2 matches at 8 bases. This CDR3 has 14 amino acids. Per the germline V gene, CDR1 is SGHTA and CDR2 is FQGNSA. The trim removed 3 bases at V and 6 bases at J, leaving 5 bases unmatched. This CDR3 reads CASSFSGVVDTQYF. Here the CDR3 DNA reads TGTGCCAGCAGCTTTAGCGGGGTGGTCGATACGCAGTATTTT.

Turning to this clonotype: A clone one base away is much larger, so this may be a read error. V usage is TRBV12-3 or TRBV12-4 and J usage is TRBJ1-2; D is uncertain. The CDR3 runs to 13 residues. Trimming took off 3 bases at V and 10 bases at J, with 15 bases between the two ends. This CDR3 is CASSFGQASDYTF. The CDR3 nucleotides are TGTGCCAGCAGTTTTGGTCAGGCGAGTGACTACACCTTC.

V and J are TRBV7-2 and TRBJ2-1, with 10 bases lining up with TRBD2. The ends lost 6 bases at V and 7 bases at J; junction bases unmatched: 6. The CDR3 runs 14 residues. CDR1 SGHTA and CDR2 FQGNSA come from the germline V gene. CDR3 coding DNA: TGTGCCAGCAGGAAGCGGGGGGGCTTTAATGAGCAGTTCTTC. Its translation: CASRKRGGFNEQFF.

The rearrangement links TRBV6-4 to TRBJ1-2; no definite D call. V was pared by 5 bases and J by 9 bases, with 16 bases between. The CDR3 loop spans 13 amino acids. Per germline, CDR1 MRHNA and CDR2 SNTAGT. CDR3 sequence: CASSPGGVNRYTF. In nucleotides, the CDR3 is TGTGCCAGCAGTCCCGGCGGGGTGAATCGCTACACCTTC.